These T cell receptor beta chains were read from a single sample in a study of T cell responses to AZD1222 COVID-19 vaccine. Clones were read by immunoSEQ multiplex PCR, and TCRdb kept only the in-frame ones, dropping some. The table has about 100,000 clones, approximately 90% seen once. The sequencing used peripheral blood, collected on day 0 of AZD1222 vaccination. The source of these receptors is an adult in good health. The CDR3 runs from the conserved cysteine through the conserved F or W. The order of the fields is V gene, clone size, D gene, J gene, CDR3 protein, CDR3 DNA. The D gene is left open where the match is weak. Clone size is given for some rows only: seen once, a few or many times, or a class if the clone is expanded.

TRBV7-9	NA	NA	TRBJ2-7	CASSSPEGRGIYEQYF	TGTGCCAGCAGCTCGCCGGAGGGCAGGGGAATTTACGAGCAGTACTTC
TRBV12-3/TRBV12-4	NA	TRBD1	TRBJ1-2	CASRLPGGGYTF	TGTGCCAGCAGGCTTCCAGGGGGCGGCTACACCTTC
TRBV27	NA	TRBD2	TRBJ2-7	CASSILAGEQYF	TGTGCCAGCAGTATTCTAGCGGGAGAGCAGTACTTC
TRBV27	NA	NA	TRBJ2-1	CASSLASGSSYNEQFF	TGTGCCAGCAGTTTAGCATCGGGGTCCTCCTACAATGAGCAGTTCTTC
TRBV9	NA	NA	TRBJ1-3	CASSVASGGRGNTIYF	TGTGCCAGCAGCGTAGCATCAGGCGGCCGTGGAAACACCATATATTTT
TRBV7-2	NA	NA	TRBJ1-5	CASSFGPYSNQPQHF	TGTGCCAGCAGCTTTGGACCCTATAGCAATCAGCCCCAGCATTTT
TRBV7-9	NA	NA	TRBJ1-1	CASWRVVNTEAFF	TGTGCCAGCTGGAGGGTAGTAAACACTGAAGCTTTCTTT
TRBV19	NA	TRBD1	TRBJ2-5	CASSVTGSTETQYF	TGTGCCAGTAGCGTGACAGGGAGTACGGAGACCCAGTACTTC
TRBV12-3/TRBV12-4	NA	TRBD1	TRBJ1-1	CASSLDRGRTAFF	TGTGCCAGCAGTTTAGACAGGGGCCGAACAGCTTTCTTT
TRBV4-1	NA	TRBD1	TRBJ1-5	CASSLRGLDEPQHF	TGCGCCAGCAGCCTCAGGGGGTTGGATGAGCCCCAGCATTTT
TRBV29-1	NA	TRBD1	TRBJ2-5	CSVQTHRTGAAETQYF	TGCAGCGTCCAGACCCATAGGACAGGGGCGGCAGAGACCCAGTACTTC
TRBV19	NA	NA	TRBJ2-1	CASSSNLDPYNEQFF	TGTGCCAGTAGTTCAAATCTTGACCCTTACAATGAGCAGTTCTTC
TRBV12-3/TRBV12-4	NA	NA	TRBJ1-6	CASRPGASPLHF	TGTGCCAGCCGTCCCGGGGCTTCACCCCTCCACTTT
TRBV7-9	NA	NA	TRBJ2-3	CASSPALGRGGATQYF	TGTGCCAGCAGCCCAGCTTTGGGCAGGGGGGGAGCTACGCAGTATTTT
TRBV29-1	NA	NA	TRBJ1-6	CSQQLGDSPLHF	TGCAGTCAACAGTTGGGTGATTCACCCCTCCACTTT
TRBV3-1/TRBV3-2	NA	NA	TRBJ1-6	CASCLIKGNSPLHF	TGTGCCAGCTGTCTTATTAAGGGAAATTCACCCCTCCACTTT
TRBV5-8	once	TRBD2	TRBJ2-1	CASSAGEVPSYNEQFF	TGTGCCAGCAGCGCGGGGGAGGTACCCTCCTACAATGAGCAGTTCTTC
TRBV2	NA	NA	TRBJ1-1	CASSATGGNTEAFF	TGTGCCAGCAGTGCTACGGGAGGGAACACTGAAGCTTTCTTT
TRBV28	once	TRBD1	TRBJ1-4	CASSSGQDGEKLFF	TGTGCCAGCAGCTCAGGACAGGATGGGGAAAAACTGTTTTTT
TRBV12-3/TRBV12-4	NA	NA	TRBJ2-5	CASSLKAQGAQYF	TGTGCCAGCAGTTTAAAAGCTCAAGGGGCCCAGTACTTC
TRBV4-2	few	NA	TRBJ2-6	CASSLRGVFSGANVLTF	TGTGCCAGCAGCTTACGCGGAGTCTTCTCTGGGGCCAACGTCCTGACTTTC
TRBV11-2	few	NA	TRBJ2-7	CASSLEVRQPGEQYF	TGTGCCAGCAGCTTAGAGGTGCGGCAGCCCGGGGAGCAGTACTTC
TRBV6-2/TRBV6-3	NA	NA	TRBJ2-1	CASGWVETYNEQFF	TGTGCCAGCGGTTGGGTCGAGACCTACAATGAGCAGTTCTTC
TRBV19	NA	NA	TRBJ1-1	CASSVSYYWTDRDTEAFF	TGTGCCAGTAGTGTTTCGTATTACTGGACAGACCGTGACACTGAAGCTTTCTTT
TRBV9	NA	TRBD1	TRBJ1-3	CASSLGQGRGGGNTIYF	TGTGCCAGCAGCCTGGGACAGGGAAGGGGCGGTGGAAACACCATATATTTT
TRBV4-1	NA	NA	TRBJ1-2	CASSQDLRADNGYTF	TGCGCCAGCAGCCAAGATCTCAGGGCGGATAATGGCTACACCTTC